The sequence of this T cell receptor (beta chain) was determined in a study of vaccination effects on CD4 cells after COVID-19. Study overall: Each person got two doses of an mRNA SARS-CoV-2 vaccine, BNT162b2 or mRNA-1273. A couple of convalescent patients provided samples 16 days and one week prevaccination.

Using viral peptide pools, the ViraFEST assay grew out antigen-specific CD4+ T cells prior to sequencing. Cultured cells yielded isolated CD4+ T cells after 10 to 11 days. It was between March and December 2020 that the person had a SARS-CoV-2 infection confirmed by PCR. Cultures had half their medium replaced with IL-2 medium on days 3 and 7. Broader study findings: Clones of infection and vaccine origin contracted markedly late after vaccination.

Profiling relied on immunoSEQ multiplex PCR, and the TCRdb table lists in-frame clones only, not all of them. This table holds tens of thousands of clones, more than 75% found once. With regard to this clone: Antigen: not known.

Sequencing was performed on CD4+ T cells from PBMCs cultured with HIV peptides, taken before COVID-19 vaccination. Subset specified: HIV-1 Nef peptide pool negative control/reference culture. This TCR was sampled from a human donor who had a prior SARS-CoV-2 infection.

CDR3: CASSQDSGTSVEQFF. CDR3 DNA: TGTGCCAGCAGCCAAGATTCCGGGACTAGCGTCGAGCAGTTCTTC. The chain is built from TRBV3-1 (or the pseudogene TRBV3-2) and TRBJ2-1, with 10 nucleotides matching TRBD2. CDR1 is LGHDT, CDR2 YNNKEL, per germline (reference sequence). The CDR3 loop spans 15 amino acids. With V trimmed by 0 bases and J by 10 bases, 6 bases remained unmatched.